This T cell receptor beta chain was retrieved from a study of cytomegalovirus exposure and HLA in healthy donors. CDR3 length equals 15 residues. CDR1 MRHNA and CDR2 SNTAGT come from the germline V gene. The V segment lost 4 bases and the J segment 3 bases; nucleotides outside the gene matches: 9. PCR used 60 Vbeta primers and 13 Jbeta primers. Some clones are missing from TCRdb's copy, which holds only in-frame ones; the method was immunoSEQ multiplex PCR. The table has roughly 150,000 clones, roughly 80% seen once. The sequence came from a boy between 2 and 10 years old in good health and CMV-seronegative. The sequencing sample was made of PBMCs. The J gene is TRBJ2-7, the V gene TRBV6-4; 7 bases line up with TRBD2. The CDR3 here is CASSVWGGSNYEQYF. As DNA, the CDR3 is TGTGCCAGCAGTGTATGGGGCGGGAGTAACTACGAGCAGTACTTC.